This TCR beta chain was recorded in a study of cytomegalovirus exposure and HLA in healthy donors. The overall study: Approximately 200 million T cells yielded roughly 120 million unique TCR beta sequences in earlier analysis. Study observations and caveats: Some TCR beta chains (over 150 of them) were listed as cytomegalovirus-associated.

With regard to this clone: Antigen specificity is unknown.

In the PCR, 60 Vbeta and 13 Jbeta primers were used. Profiled with immunoSEQ multiplex PCR; TCRdb holds only in-frame clones, not every one. The table has approximately 200,000 clones, roughly 80% seen once. The CDR3 runs 14 residues. Germline V CDR1 and CDR2: GTSNPN, SVGIG (reference sequence). Unmatched junction bases numbered 4, after V lost 4 bases and J lost 2 bases. The receptor's source is a girl aged 5-17 years in good health and CMV-seronegative. The gene calls are TRBV30 and TRBJ2-1; 8 nucleotides align to TRBD2. The sequenced sample consisted of PBMCs. The DNA for the CDR3 is TGTGCCTGGACGGGGGGGGTTACCTACAATGAGCAGTTCTTC. Its translation: CAWTGGVTYNEQFF.